This T cell receptor (beta chain) was retrieved from a study of cytomegalovirus exposure and HLA in healthy donors. On the study more broadly: 81% of around 390 genotyped donors fell in the Caucasian-associated ancestry cluster.

Note on this clone: At one end the junction does not follow the germline gene, possibly because of a read error.

The CDR3 loop spans 16 amino acids. Germline CDR1 is SGHRS and CDR2 is YFSETQ. Primers for the PCR totalled 60 Vbeta and 13 Jbeta. TCRdb's table, derived via immunoSEQ multiplex PCR, lists solely in-frame clones and lacks some. This table holds fewer than 250,000 clones, around 83% found once. The sequence was collected from a middle-aged man in good health and CMV-seropositive. This sequence joins TRBV5-1 and TRBJ2-6; D might be TRBD1 (5 bases). The sequencing input was PBMCs. CDR3 loop: CASSFAGFSGANGLTF. The DNA for the CDR3 is TGCGCCAGCAGCTTCGCAGGGTTCTCTGGGGCCAACGGCCTGACTTTC.